Detailed here is one TCR beta chain. The antigen it binds to is not known. No base quality values were provided; no much bigger clone lies one nucleotide off. The cohort consisted of 666 healthy bone marrow donors. All cohort members were sampled while nominally healthy, although unrecorded immune exposures were likely present. The donor was CMV seronegative and belonged to the group of 380 or so seronegative cohort members. Every donor gave a peripheral blood sample, and the peripheral blood mononuclear cells from that sample were used for TCR beta sequencing. Genomic DNA extraction from the blood cell samples was performed with the Qiagen DNeasy Blood Extraction Kit. Library prep was done by the immunoSEQ multiplex PCR assay. For the multiplex PCR, a mixture combining 60 forward primers for TCR Vbeta segments and 13 reverse primers for TCR Jbeta segments was used. The CDR3 region of rearranged TCR beta genes was amplified from genomic DNA by a multiplex PCR assay. On the Illumina HiSeq System, the amplified TCR beta libraries were sequenced as 87-base-pair reads. The authors' pipeline ran thus. In a later analysis, tens of millions of unique TCR beta chains were counted across the roughly 670 repertoires, and around 11 million of these chains were shared by at least two donors. Raw reads were error-corrected and collapsed into unique sequences with a nearest-neighbor algorithm that merged closely related sequences to remove PCR and sequencing errors. CDR3 sequences were aligned to IMGT reference sequences to assign V, D and J gene segments. For a sequence to be retained, a match of at least six nucleotides to both a V gene segment and a J gene segment was required. Rearrangements were classified as productive when the CDR3 lacked stop codons and remained in frame with V and J, and all other rearrangements were classified as non-productive. Following IMGT convention, CDR3 was defined as the stretch from the second conserved V-encoded cysteine up to the conserved J-encoded phenylalanine. In an earlier analysis of around 570 of the donors, sequences lacking an unambiguous match to a single V gene segment were excluded. In an earlier analysis of almost 600 of the donors, a V segment was called functional when productive rearrangements were above 56.7%, and segregating when the standard deviation between donors exceeded 5%. A statistical classification framework was developed to diagnose cytomegalovirus status using the catalog of TCR beta chain sequences. V and J gene assignment, in a later analysis, came from comparing TCR nucleotide sequences with IMGT/GENE-DB human TR gene sequences. The TCRdist pipeline was used in a later analysis to assign CDR3 sequences and most-parsimonious VDJ recombination scenarios. In a later analysis, each TCR beta chain was defined by its CDR3 amino acid sequence together with its V-gene family, and reads lacking a unique V-gene family were excluded. A later analysis removed roughly 590 highly shared, low-generation-probability nucleotide sequences to deal with suspected cross-contamination and a sequencing artifact. A later analysis calculated a clonal expansion index for each public chain from normalized within-repertoire ranks of inferred template counts. In a later analysis, generation probabilities were computed using a VDJ recombination model fitted to out-of-frame rearrangements, and the results were checked against IGoR. A later analysis scored TCR-TCR, TCR-HLA and TCR-CMV co-occurrence with hypergeometric tests, applying a repertoire-size bias correction to TCR pairs. In a later analysis, false discovery rates were estimated by permuting HLA or CMV assignments 20 times. A later analysis grouped co-occurring TCRs with DBSCAN, adding TCRdist sequence similarity when clustering within HLA-allele-positive subsets. Repertoires with fewer than 30,000 or more than 120,000 public chains, plus five repertoires with anomalous nucleotide sharing, were excluded from co-occurrence clustering. TCRdb's version of the immuneACCESS table is confined to in-frame rearrangements and falls short of the full clone set. An unresolved V gene accounts for under half of the shortfall where checked; the remainder is of unknown origin. For V, J and clone size, that table is used; D and trimming come from the DNA. Present in this sample are 150,000 to 200,000 clones, 76% of which were seen just once. 3% to 3.5% of the sample lies in the top ten.

Sequences MNHNY (CDR1) and SVGAGI (CDR2) are obtained from the germline V gene (reference sequence). Germline trimming amounts to 2 bases on V and 8 bases on J, with 7 as the count of junction bases outside the gene matches. The CDR3 has 14 amino acids, counting the end cysteine and phenylalanine. Of the read, only the CDR3 DNA is kept; its 42 bases are in frame from base 1. These data come from a study of cytomegalovirus exposure and HLA in healthy donors listed by TCRdb under 2017. Concerning the study at large: An earlier analysis of 587 of the donors reported about 300 Gb of sequence data and roughly 120 million unique TCR beta sequences obtained from around 170 million T cells. A later analysis re-examined previously published TCR beta repertoires from about 670 donors and added high-resolution HLA genotyping to investigate patterns of TCR occurrence. Among the roughly 380 genotyped donors, around 79% belonged to the genetic ancestry cluster associated with self-reported Caucasian donors. The study aimed to test whether cataloging public T cell receptors could reveal signatures of past pathogen exposure. About 5 DR-DQ haplotypes were handled as single units for association and clustering, since linkage in the cohort was strong. Among 398 genotyped donors of the cohort, an average of around 220,000 unique TCR beta nucleotide sequences was sequenced per donor, of which about 18% were non-productive. Donor age, sex, ethnicity and CMV serostatus were collected together with the repertoire data. In addition to the first cohort of approximately 650 subjects, a separate validation cohort of around 110 different subjects was used. Typing coverage varied by locus: roughly 629-630 donors for A, B, C, DRB1 and DQB1; approximately 500 for DQA1; 606 for DPA1; more than 450 for DPB1. An early release covering some 640 HLA-typed donors comprised 250 to 350 gigabases of sequencing data and tens of millions of unique TCR sequences. The study combined high-throughput TCR immunosequencing, statistical association of individual TCRs with disease status, and machine learning to predict cytomegalovirus infection status. A later genetic analysis used genome-wide SNP genotypes for about 65% of the 666 donors, treating that subset as a discovery cohort. Rather than using new phenotypic data, the later analysis identified candidate immune exposures from TCR beta sequences and from how often those sequences occurred across donors. An earlier analysis of 587 of the donors applied high-throughput TCR beta sequencing to assess whether each TCR beta V gene segment acted as functional or pseudogenic. Every discovery cohort repertoire had been produced on one sequencing platform. HLA typing included class I and class II loci at four-digit resolution. Using immunosequencing, the study profiled T cell repertoires from approximately 700 subjects and related those repertoires to cytomegalovirus serostatus.

What the work shows at the level of the full study, not this receptor alone: Because some donors lacked HLA typing at each locus, the association tests relied only on the typed subset. For the cohort, immune exposure information was limited to CMV serostatus. In both the original and validation cohorts, the classifier was reported to diagnose cytomegalovirus status with high specificity and sensitivity. A cluster of highly shared sequence variants was judged likely to represent a technical artifact of the sequencing pipeline. According to a later analysis, parvovirus B19, influenza, CMV and Epstein-Barr virus appeared linked to several top co-occurrence clusters. In a later analysis, TCR association rates were found to vary across HLA loci, with the most associated TCRs seen for DRB1 alleles and the fewest for HLA-C alleles. Some IMGT-functional V segments, including TRBV6-2 and TRBV6-3, could not be distinguished by the 87-base-pair reads and were therefore excluded. The study gave a list of 150 to 200 TCR beta chains associated with cytomegalovirus. Strong co-occurrence of HLA alleles, especially DR and DQ, made assigning TCR associations to individual alleles difficult. An association between a missense DCLRE1C variant and V-gene and J-gene trimming of TCR beta chains was found in a later genetic analysis and replicated in an independent cohort. According to a later analysis, most CMV-associated TCR beta chains appeared to be HLA-restricted, and the HLA associations seemed to be driven largely by CMV exposure. A later analysis found that HLA-associated TCR beta chains were more clonally expanded and had lower generation probabilities than equally common non-associated chains. An earlier analysis of approximately 570 of the donors showed that most TCR beta V segments appeared in productive rearrangements either about 90% or about 30% of the time, which broadly matched IMGT annotations. A later genetic analysis reported fewer N-insertions in productive TCRs among donors in an Asian-associated ancestry cluster than the roughly 700-donor mean. In this cohort, only TCR beta chains were sequenced, and detectable features were limited by the absence of alpha or paired-chain data. Linkage disequilibrium might explain the correlated functional status among segregating V segments, but an unknown experimental factor could not be excluded. A few of the identified cytomegalovirus-associated TCR beta chains were confirmed in vitro to be specific for cytomegalovirus antigens. Across donors, most TCR sequences were observed very rarely, whereas some public TCRs were present in many individuals. The presence/absence analyses assumed that sequencing depth was roughly uniform across donors, and that assumption may not be true. The authors suggested that the approach could potentially be extended to other disease states and immunological phenotypes. A later analysis associated 15,000 to 20,000 TCR beta sequences with specific HLA alleles at a false discovery rate of 0.05. Over 15 rarely observed V segments, including chromosome 9 orphons, were excluded from the earlier analysis of about 500 of the donors because counts were too low. A further reported finding was that TCR beta sequences accurately predicted the HLA-A and HLA-B alleles for most subjects in the first cohort.

This sequence uses TRBV6-6 and TRBJ1-2; TRBD1 matches 8 bases in the middle. Input material: PBMCs. The receptor's source is a male donor in good health and CMV-seronegative. CDR3 reads: CASSYPDRGQGYTF. Read as DNA, the sequence is TGTGCCAGCAGTTACCCCGACAGGGGACAAGGCTACACCTTC.